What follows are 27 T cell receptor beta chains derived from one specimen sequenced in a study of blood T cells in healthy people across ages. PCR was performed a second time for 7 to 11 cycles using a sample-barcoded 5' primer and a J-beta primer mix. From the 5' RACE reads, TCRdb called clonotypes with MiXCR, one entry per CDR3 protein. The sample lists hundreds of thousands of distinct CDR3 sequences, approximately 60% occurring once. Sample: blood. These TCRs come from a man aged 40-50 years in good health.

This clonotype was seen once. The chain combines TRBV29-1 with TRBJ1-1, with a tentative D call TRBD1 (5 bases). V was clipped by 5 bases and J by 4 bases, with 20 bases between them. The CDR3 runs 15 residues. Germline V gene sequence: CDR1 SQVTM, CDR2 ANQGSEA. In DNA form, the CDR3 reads TGCAGCGTTCCTGTCTGGGTTAGGGGTGTCACTGAAGCTTTCTTT. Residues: CSVPVWVRGVTEAFF.

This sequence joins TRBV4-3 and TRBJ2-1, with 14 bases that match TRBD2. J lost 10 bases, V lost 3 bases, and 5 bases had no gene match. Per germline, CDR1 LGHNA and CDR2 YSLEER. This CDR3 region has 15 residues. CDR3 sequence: CASSQGTSGSGEQFF. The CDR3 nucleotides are TGCGCCAGCAGCCAGGGGACTAGCGGGAGCGGGGAGCAGTTCTTC.

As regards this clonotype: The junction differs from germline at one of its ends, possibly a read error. The CDR3 region has the DNA TGCGCCAGCAGTTTGGCCGTGGACAGGGGTTCCGAGCAGTACTTC. It yields the protein CASSLAVDRGSEQYF. V is TRBV5-1 and J is TRBJ2-7; 9 bases are shared with TRBD1. CDR3 length equals 15 residues. Looked up from germline, CDR1 is SGHRS and CDR2 is YFSETQ.

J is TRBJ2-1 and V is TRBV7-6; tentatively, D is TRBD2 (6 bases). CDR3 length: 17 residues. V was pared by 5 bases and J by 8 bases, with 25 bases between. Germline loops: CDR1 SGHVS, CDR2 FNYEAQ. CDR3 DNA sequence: TGTGCCAGCAGCCAGCAGGACTACCGAGGTGTTGGCCATGAGCAGTTCTTC. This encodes CASSQQDYRGVGHEQFF.

For the CDR3, the DNA is TGTGCCAGCAGTCCTACCGGGACAGGGCAAGGTCCTAACAATGAGCAGTTCTTC. It yields the protein CASSPTGTGQGPNNEQFF. The chain recombines TRBV4-2 with TRBJ2-1; TRBD1 matches 9 bases. CDR1 and CDR2 from the germline V gene are LGHNA and YNFKEQ. The CDR3 loop spans 18 amino acids. V lost 6 bases, J lost 5 bases, and 17 bases stayed unmatched.

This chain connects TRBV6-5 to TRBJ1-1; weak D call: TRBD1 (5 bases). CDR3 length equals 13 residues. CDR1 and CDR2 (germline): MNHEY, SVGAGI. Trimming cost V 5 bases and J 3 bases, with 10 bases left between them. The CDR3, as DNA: TGTGCCAGCAGTGCCGGGACGCACACTGAAGCTTTCTTT. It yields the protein CASSAGTHTEAFF.

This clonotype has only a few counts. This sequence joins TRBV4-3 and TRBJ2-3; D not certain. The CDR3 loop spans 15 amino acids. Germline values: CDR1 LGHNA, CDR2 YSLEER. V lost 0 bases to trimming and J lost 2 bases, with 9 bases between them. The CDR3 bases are TGCGCCAGCAGCCAAGAACAAGTTATCACAGATACGCAGTATTTT. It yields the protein CASSQEQVITDTQYF.

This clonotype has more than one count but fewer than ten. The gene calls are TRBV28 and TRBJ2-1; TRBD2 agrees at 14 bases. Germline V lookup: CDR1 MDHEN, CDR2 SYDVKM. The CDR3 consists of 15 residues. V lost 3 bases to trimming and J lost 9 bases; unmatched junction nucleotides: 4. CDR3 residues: CASSFRTSGGTEQFF. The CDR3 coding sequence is TGTGCCAGCAGTTTCCGGACTAGCGGGGGGACTGAGCAGTTCTTC. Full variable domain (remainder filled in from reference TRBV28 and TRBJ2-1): DVKVTQSSRYLVKRTGEKVFLECVQDMDHENMFWYRQDPGLGLRLIYFSYDVKMKEKGDIPEGYSVSREKKERFSLILESASTNQTSMYLCASSFRTSGGTEQFFGPGTRLTVL.

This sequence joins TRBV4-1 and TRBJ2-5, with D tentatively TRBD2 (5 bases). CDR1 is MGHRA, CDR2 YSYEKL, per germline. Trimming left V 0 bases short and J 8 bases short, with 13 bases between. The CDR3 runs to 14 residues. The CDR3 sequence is CASSQDGNRETQYF. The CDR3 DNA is TGCGCCAGCAGCCAAGATGGTAATCGGGAAACCCAGTACTTC.

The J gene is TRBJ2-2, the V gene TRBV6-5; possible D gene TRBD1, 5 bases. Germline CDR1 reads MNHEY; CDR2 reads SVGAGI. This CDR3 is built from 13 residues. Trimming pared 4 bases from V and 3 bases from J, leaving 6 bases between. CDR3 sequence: CASSSRDTGELFF. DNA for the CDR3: TGTGCCAGCAGTTCCAGGGACACCGGGGAGCTGTTTTTT.

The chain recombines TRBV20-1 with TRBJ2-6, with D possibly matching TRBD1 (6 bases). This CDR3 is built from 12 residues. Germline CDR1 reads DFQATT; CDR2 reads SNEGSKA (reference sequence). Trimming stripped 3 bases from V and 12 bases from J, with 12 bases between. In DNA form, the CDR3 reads TGCAGTGCTAGTGGGGACATTAGCGTCCTGACTTTC. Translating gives CSASGDISVLTF.

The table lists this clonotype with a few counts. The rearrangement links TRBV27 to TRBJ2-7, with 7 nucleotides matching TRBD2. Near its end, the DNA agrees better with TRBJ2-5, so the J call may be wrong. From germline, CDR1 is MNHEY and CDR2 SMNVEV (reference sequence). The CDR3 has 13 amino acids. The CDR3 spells CASRPWEGETQYF. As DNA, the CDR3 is TGTGCCAGCCGGCCCTGGGAGGGGGAGACCCAGTACTTC.

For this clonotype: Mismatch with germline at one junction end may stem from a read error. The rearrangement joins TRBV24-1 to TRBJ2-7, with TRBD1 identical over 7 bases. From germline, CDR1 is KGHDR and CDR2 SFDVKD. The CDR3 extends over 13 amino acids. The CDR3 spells CAIQSGQSYKQYF. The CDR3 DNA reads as TGTGCCATCCAATCGGGACAGTCCTACAAGCAGTACTTC.

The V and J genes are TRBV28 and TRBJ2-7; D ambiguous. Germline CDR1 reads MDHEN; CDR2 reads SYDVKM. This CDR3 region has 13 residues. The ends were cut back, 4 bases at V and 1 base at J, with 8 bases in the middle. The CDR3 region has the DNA TGTGCCAGCAGTTCTGCGGATTCCTACGAGCAGTACTTC. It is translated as CASSSADSYEQYF. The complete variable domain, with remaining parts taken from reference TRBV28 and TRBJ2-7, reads DVKVTQSSRYLVKRTGEKVFLECVQDMDHENMFWYRQDPGLGLRLIYFSYDVKMKEKGDIPEGYSVSREKKERFSLILESASTNQTSMYLCASSSADSYEQYFGPGTRLTVT.

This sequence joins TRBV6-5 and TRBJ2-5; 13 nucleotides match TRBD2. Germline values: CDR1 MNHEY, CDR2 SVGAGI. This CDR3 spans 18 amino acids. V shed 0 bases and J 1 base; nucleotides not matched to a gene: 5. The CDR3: CASSYSRLAGGAQETQYF. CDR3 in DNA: TGTGCCAGCAGTTACTCCCGACTAGCGGGGGGCGCCCAAGAGACCCAGTACTTC.

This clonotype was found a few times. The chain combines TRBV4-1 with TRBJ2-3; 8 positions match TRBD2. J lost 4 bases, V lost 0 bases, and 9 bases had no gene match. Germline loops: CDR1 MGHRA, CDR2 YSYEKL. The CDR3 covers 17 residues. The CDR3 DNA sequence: TGCGCCAGCAGCCAAGATCGGCTGAGCGGGAGACCAGATACGCAGTATTTT. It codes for CASSQDRLSGRPDTQYF.

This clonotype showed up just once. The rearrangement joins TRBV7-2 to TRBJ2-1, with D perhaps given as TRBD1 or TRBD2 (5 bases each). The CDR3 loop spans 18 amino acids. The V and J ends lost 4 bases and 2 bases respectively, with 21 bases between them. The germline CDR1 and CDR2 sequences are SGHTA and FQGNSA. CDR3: CASSSQGGRATPYNEQFF. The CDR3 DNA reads TGTGCCAGCAGCTCCCAGGGTGGGCGGGCCACACCCTACAATGAGCAGTTCTTC.

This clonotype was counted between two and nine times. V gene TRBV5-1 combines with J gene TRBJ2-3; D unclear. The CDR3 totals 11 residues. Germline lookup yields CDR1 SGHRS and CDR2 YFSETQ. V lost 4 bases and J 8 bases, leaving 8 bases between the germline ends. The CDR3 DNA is TGCGCCAGCAGCGAATTAGGTACGCAGTATTTT. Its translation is CASSELGTQYF.

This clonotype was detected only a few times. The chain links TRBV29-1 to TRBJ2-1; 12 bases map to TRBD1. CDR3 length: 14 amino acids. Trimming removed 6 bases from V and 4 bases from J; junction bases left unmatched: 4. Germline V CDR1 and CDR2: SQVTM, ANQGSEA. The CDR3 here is CSVGTGGGYNEQFF. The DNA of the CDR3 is TGCAGCGTGGGGACAGGGGGCGGGTACAATGAGCAGTTCTTC.

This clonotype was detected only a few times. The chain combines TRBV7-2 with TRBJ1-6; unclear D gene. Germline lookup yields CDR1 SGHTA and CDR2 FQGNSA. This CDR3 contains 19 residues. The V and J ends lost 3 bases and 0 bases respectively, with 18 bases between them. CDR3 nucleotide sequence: TGTGCCAGCAGCTTTGAAGCCCCCGTTGGCAGCTCCTATAATTCACCCCTCCACTTT. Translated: CASSFEAPVGSSYNSPLHF.

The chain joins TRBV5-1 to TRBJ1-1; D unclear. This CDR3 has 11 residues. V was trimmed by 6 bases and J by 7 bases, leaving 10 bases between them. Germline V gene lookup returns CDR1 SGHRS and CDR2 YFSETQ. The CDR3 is CASTVRGEAFF. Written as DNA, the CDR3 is TGCGCCAGCACCGTAAGAGGTGAAGCTTTCTTT.

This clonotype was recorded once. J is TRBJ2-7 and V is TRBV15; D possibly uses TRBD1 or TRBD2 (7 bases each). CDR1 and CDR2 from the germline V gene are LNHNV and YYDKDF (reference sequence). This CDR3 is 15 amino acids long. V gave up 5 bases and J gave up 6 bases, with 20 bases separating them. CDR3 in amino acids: CATSGPGGGGSEQYF. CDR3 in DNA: TGTGCCACCAGCGGACCTGGGGGAGGGGGCAGCGAGCAGTACTTC.

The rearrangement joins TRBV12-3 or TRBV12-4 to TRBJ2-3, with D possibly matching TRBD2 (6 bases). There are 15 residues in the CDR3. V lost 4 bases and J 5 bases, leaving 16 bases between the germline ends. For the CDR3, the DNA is TGTGCCAGCAGTTATCGGCGGGACGCGGTAGATACGCAGTATTTT. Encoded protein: CASSYRRDAVDTQYF.

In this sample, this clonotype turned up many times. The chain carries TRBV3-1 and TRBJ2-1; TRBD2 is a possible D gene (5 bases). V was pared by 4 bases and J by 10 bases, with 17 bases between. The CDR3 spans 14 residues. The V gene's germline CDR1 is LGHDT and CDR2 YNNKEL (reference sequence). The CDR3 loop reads CASSLWTPSTEQFF. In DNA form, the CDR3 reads TGTGCCAGCAGCCTTTGGACTCCCTCAACCGAGCAGTTCTTC.

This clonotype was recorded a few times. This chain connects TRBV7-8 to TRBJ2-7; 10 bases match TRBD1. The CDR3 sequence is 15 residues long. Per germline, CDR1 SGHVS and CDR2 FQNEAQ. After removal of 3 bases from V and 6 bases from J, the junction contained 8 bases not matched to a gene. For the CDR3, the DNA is TGTGCCAGCAGCTTGGAGCGGACAGGGGGGTCCGAGCAGTACTTC. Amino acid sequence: CASSLERTGGSEQYF.

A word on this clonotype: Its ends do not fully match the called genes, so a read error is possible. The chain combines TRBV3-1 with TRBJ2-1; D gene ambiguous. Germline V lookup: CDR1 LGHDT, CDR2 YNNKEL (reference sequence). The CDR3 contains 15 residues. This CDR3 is CASIQSWGSVNEQFF. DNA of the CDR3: TGTGCCAGCATCCAATCTTGGGGTTCTGTCAATGAGCAGTTCTTC.

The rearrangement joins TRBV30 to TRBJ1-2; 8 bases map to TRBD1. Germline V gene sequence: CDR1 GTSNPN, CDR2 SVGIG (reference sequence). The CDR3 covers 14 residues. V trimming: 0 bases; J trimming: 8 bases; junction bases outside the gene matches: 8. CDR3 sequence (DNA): TGTGCCTGGAGTGTAACGACAGGGGTACGGGGCTACACCTTC. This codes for CAWSVTTGVRGYTF.